The TCR beta chain described here comes from a study of blood T cell repertoires in COVID-19. Sequencing was performed with immunoSEQ multiplex PCR; in TCRdb, only in-frame clones are kept and a portion is missing. Of 70,000 to 100,000 clones in the sample, roughly 76% were seen once. With 3 bases clipped from V and 5 bases from J, the junction kept 6 bases outside the gene matches. This CDR3 is built from 15 residues. Germline values: CDR1 SGHAT, CDR2 FQDESV (reference sequence). The sample comprised peripheral blood. This sequence was found in a woman between 50 and 59 years old with acute or convalescent COVID-19. This chain joins TRBV11-1 and TRBJ2-5, with 10 bases matching TRBD1. This CDR3 is CASSLGQGMSETQYF. DNA of the CDR3: TGTGCCAGCAGCTTGGGACAGGGGATGTCGGAGACCCAGTACTTC.